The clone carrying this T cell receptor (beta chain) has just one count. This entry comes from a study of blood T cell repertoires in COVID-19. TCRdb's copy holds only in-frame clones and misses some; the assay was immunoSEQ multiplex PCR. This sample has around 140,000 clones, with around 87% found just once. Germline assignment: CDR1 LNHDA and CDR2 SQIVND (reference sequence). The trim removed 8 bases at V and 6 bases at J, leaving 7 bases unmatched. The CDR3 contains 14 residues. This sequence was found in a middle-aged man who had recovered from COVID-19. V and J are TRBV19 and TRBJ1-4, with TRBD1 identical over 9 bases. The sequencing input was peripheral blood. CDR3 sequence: CASRNRGRDEKLFF. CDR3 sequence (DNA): TGTGCCAGTCGAAACAGGGGGCGCGATGAAAAACTGTTTTTT.